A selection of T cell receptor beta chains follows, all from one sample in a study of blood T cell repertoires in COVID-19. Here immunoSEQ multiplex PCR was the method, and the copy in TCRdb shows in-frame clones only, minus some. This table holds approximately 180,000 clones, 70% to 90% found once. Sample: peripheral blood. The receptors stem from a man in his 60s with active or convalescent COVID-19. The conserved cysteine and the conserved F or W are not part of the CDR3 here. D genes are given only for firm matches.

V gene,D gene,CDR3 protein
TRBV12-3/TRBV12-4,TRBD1,ASSFRRGHGYT
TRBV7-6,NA,ASSSTLRGEQY
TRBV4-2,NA,ASSQVSTEGNTIY
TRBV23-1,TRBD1,ASRDREIPPEAF
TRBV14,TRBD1,ASSQTGGAGETQY
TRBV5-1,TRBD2,ASSTSGGAETQY
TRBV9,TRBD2,ASSVARTSGKNEQF
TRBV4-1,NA,ASSQDDRPRGNTIY
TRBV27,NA,ASSLGGYEQY
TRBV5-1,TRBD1,ASSLATGQTYGYT
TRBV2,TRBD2,ASSEASGEETQY
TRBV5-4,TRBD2,ASSGAHSGGEQF
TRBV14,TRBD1,ASSLGQGNYGYT
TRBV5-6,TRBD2,ASSLVSGGVHEQF
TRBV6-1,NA,ASSEWGGQAGNEQF
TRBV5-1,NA,ASIYTADRYGYT
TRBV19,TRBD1,ASSISGTDTYEQY
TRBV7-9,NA,ASSLFPGNQPQH
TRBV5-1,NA,ASSLGGGPYNEQF
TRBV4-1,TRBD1,ASSQVSTGTGLNEQF
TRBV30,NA,AWSDQAASGNTIY
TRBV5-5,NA,ASSLRGAGEKLF
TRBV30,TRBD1,AWGPGTGAGSTDTQY
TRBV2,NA,ASSEGSRGGNIQY
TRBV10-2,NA,ASSVEGSTEAF
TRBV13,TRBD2,ASSPRLAGETRAGTQY
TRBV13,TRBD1,ASSWGQTNYGYT
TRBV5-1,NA,ASSLEGDGELF
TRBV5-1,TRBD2,ASSSGTSGGPLSTDTQY
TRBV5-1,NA,ASSLSAGTNTGELF
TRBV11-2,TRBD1,ASSLTGKETQY
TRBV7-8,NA,ASSLPYLAGSNTGELF
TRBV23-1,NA,ASSQGTHSNYGYT
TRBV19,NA,ASSPLGAGYT
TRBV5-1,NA,ASSLFLGEAGELF
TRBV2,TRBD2,ASRLTSGGEETQY
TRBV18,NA,ASSAREGGGGELF
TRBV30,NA,AWSLFLSLQSTQPQH
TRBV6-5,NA,ASRPDKAWTQY
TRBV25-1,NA,ASSEYRGEGWAQPQH
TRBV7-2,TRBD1,ASSRSGTDFVPLH
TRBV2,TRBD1,ASRLREGQGASRAF
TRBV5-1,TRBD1,ASSTQTGDTEAF
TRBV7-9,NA,ASSLRGRGDEKLF
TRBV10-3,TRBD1,AISYTGTVNSGANVLT
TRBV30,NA,AWNTQGPAEKLF
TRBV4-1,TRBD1,ASSPGDRDSPEQY
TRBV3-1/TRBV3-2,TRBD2,ASSRPGLAGNIQY
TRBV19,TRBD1,ASSKQGFTEAF
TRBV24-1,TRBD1,ATSDSLNRGGETQY
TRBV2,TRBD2,ASSELGSGAGETQY
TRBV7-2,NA,ASSLAAGLSPYEQY
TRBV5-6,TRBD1,ASSQGAGGYT
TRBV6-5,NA,ASTSGGAGNTEAF
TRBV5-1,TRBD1,ASSQQGLGWDEQF
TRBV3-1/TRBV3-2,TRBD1,ASSQLTGTGGVYGYT
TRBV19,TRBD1,ASSPGTVQETQY